One and the same sample provided the 24 T cell receptor beta chains below, sequenced in a study of beta chain features in type 1 diabetes. Reverse transcribing all isolated RNA meant expressed TCRB transcripts were sequenced. The table came from immunoSEQ multiplex PCR; TCRdb's copy has only in-frame clones and leaves some out. The sample lists 15,000 to 20,000 clones, 40% to 60% occurring once. What was sequenced was stem cell memory CD4+ T cells from blood. These TCRs come from a young man in good health.

The V gene is TRBV7-3, the J gene TRBJ2-1, with 13 bases that match TRBD2. CDR1 is SGHTA and CDR2 is FQGTGA in the germline V gene. The CDR3 length is 15 residues. With V trimmed by 5 bases and J by 8 bases, 6 bases remained unmatched. CDR3 DNA: TGTGCCAGCAGCCCGGGACTAGCGGGAATAGATGAGCAGTTCTTC. Translated: CASSPGLAGIDEQFF.

V is TRBV28 and J is TRBJ1-5; 11 bases are shared with TRBD1. The junction had 6 bases not matched to a gene; V was cut back by 5 bases and J by 3 bases. Germline V gene lookup returns CDR1 MDHEN and CDR2 SYDVKM. The CDR3 is made up of 16 amino acids. The DNA of the CDR3 is TGTGCCAGCAGTCCCCAGGGACAGGGGGACAATCAGCCCCAGCATTTT. Protein sequence: CASSPQGQGDNQPQHF.

The chain recombines TRBV7-3 with TRBJ2-3; no clear D. Germline loops: CDR1 SGHTA, CDR2 FQGTGA. There are 14 residues in the CDR3. The ends were cut back, 3 bases at V and 0 bases at J, with 7 bases in the middle. CDR3 DNA sequence: TGTGCCAGCAGCTTCTCGACTAGCACAGATACGCAGTATTTT. This sequence encodes CASSFSTSTDTQYF. Full variable domain (outside the CDR3, taken from reference TRBV7-3 and TRBJ2-3): GAGVSQTPSNKVTEKGKYVELRCDPISGHTALYWYRQSLGQGPEFLIYFQGTGAADDSGLPNDRFFAVRPEGSVSTLKIQRTERGDSAVYLCASSFSTSTDTQYFGPGTRLTVL.

This sequence joins TRBV5-1 and TRBJ2-2, with D possibly being TRBD1 (5 bases). Trimming shortened V by 4 bases and J by 0 bases, and 13 bases separated the two germline ends. Germline CDR1 SGHRS, CDR2 YFSETQ. There are 16 residues in the CDR3. CDR3 amino acids: CASSTRRGPNTGELFF. CDR3 nucleotide sequence: TGCGCCAGCAGCACTCGTAGGGGTCCGAACACCGGGGAGCTGTTTTTT.

V and J are TRBV5-5 and TRBJ2-1, with TRBD1 matching 11 bases. V was clipped by 4 bases and J by 5 bases; unmatched bases: 5. The CDR3 length is 15 residues. CDR1 SGHKS and CDR2 YYEKEE come from the germline V gene (reference sequence). The CDR3, as DNA: TGTGCCAGCAGCCCGGGACAGGGGGTCGACAATGAGCAGTTCTTC. Residues: CASSPGQGVDNEQFF.

This chain uses TRBV7-8 with TRBJ2-2; TRBD2 agrees at 8 bases. CDR1 and CDR2 from the germline V gene are SGHVS and FQNEAQ. Trimming took 2 bases from V and 7 from J; bases not matched to a gene: 9. This CDR3 is built from 16 residues. The CDR3 spells CASSLHTGTRSGELFF. The CDR3 region has the DNA TGTGCCAGCAGCTTACATACCGGGACTAGAAGCGGGGAGCTGTTTTTT.

The chain couples TRBV19 to TRBJ2-7; TRBD1 matches at 9 bases. V was pared by 4 bases and J by 1 base, with 2 bases of the junction left unmatched. The germline V gene encodes CDR1 LNHDA and CDR2 SQIVND (reference sequence). This CDR3 region has 14 residues. The CDR3 protein is CASSTGTGSYEQYF. CDR3 DNA: TGTGCCAGTAGTACCGGGACAGGGTCCTACGAGCAGTACTTC.

The CDR3 sequence: CASSLDGTSGNEQFF. The CDR3 region has the DNA TGCGCCAGCAGCTTGGACGGGACTAGCGGCAATGAGCAGTTCTTC. The V call is TRBV5-1, the J call TRBJ2-1, with 11 bases fitting TRBD2. Germline-derived CDR1 and CDR2 are SGHRS and YFSETQ. The junction had 2 bases not matched to a gene; V was cut back by 0 bases and J by 6 bases. This CDR3 region has 15 residues.

This clone was detected a few times. The V gene is TRBV6-4, the J gene TRBJ2-1; 11 nucleotides agree with TRBD2. Germline CDR1 is MRHNA and CDR2 is SNTAGT. The trim removed 3 bases at V and 4 bases at J, leaving 2 bases unmatched. The CDR3 has 15 residues. CDR3 in amino acids: CASSEIAGGYNEQFF. CDR3 sequence (DNA): TGTGCCAGCAGTGAGATAGCGGGGGGGTACAATGAGCAGTTCTTC.

V is TRBV29-1 and J is TRBJ2-2; 9 bases align to TRBD1. The CDR3 covers 15 residues. Germline CDR1 reads SQVTM; CDR2 reads ANQGSEA. Unmatched junction bases numbered 9, after V lost 4 bases and J lost 6 bases. DNA for the CDR3: TGCAGCGTTGGGCGGGACAGGGTCCAGGCCGGGGAGCTGTTTTTT. Protein product: CSVGRDRVQAGELFF.

The chain joins TRBV6-5 to TRBJ2-5; 9 nucleotides match TRBD1. Germline V gene lookup returns CDR1 MNHEY and CDR2 SVGAGI. V lost 6 bases to trimming and J lost 5 bases; unmatched junction nucleotides: 7. The CDR3 has 14 residues. The CDR3 sequence: CASRVQGAGETQYF. The CDR3 region has the DNA TGTGCCAGCAGGGTACAGGGGGCCGGCGAGACCCAGTACTTC.

The chain recombines TRBV11-3 with TRBJ2-5; the match to TRBD1 covers 7 bases. The CDR3 has 15 residues. J was trimmed by 5 bases and V by 1 base; bases with no gene match: 7. From germline, CDR1 is SGHNT and CDR2 YENEEA. The chain's CDR3 is CASSLAGTAGETQYF. The CDR3 bases are TGTGCCAGCAGCTTAGCTGGGACAGCCGGGGAGACCCAGTACTTC.

In its sample, this clone was seen a few times. The chain joins TRBV7-2 to TRBJ2-7, with D perhaps matching TRBD1 (5 bases). This CDR3 spans 15 amino acids. Looked up from germline, CDR1 is SGHTA and CDR2 is FQGNSA. Trimming shortened V by 1 base and J by 2 bases, and 12 bases separated the two germline ends. The CDR3 nucleotides read TGTGCCAGCAGCTTAGTTTCCAGGGCGACCTACGAGCAGTACTTC. It specifies CASSLVSRATYEQYF.

The table lists this clone with a few counts. This chain joins TRBV9 and TRBJ2-3; 15 positions agree with TRBD2. V gave up 3 bases and J gave up 0 bases; unmatched junction bases: 8. This CDR3 region has 19 residues. The V gene's germline CDR1 is SGDLS and CDR2 YYNGEE. In DNA, the CDR3 is TGTGCCAGCAGCGCAGGAGGGACTAGCGGGAGGCAAAGCACAGATACGCAGTATTTT. Its translation is CASSAGGTSGRQSTDTQYF.

CDR3 nucleotides: TGTGCCAGCAGCCCGAGGACAGGGGGGGGCTATGGCTACACCTTC. Translating it yields CASSPRTGGGYGYTF. The V and J genes are TRBV4-2 and TRBJ1-2, with 10 bases fitting TRBD1. The V gene's germline CDR1 is LGHNA and CDR2 YNFKEQ. V lost 4 bases and J lost 4; bases outside the gene matches: 6. The length of the CDR3 is 15 residues.

This clone occurred a few times. The rearrangement links TRBV6-1 to TRBJ2-3; perhaps TRBD2 as D (6 bases). Trimming took 6 bases from V and 5 from J, leaving 15 bases between them. The CDR3 covers 14 residues. The germline V gene encodes CDR1 MNHNS and CDR2 SASEGT. The CDR3 loop is CASRRGPLRDTQYF. The CDR3 DNA reads TGTGCCAGCAGGCGGGGTCCCCTTAGAGATACGCAGTATTTT.

About this clone itself: Other DNA sequences in the same sample also yield this CDR3. The chain joins TRBV18 to TRBJ2-2; the match to TRBD2 covers 7 bases. The CDR3 is made up of 15 amino acids. From germline, CDR1 is KGHSH and CDR2 LQKENI. J lost 6 bases, V lost 3 bases, and 7 bases had no gene match. The CDR3: CASSPTGGLAGELFF. CDR3 nucleotide sequence: TGTGCCAGCTCACCGACGGGAGGATTAGCCGGGGAGCTGTTTTTT. The full variable domain, completed using reference TRBV18 and TRBJ2-2, is NAGVMQNPRHLVRRRGQEARLRCSPMKGHSHVYWYRQLPEEGLKFMVYLQKENIIDESGMPKERFSAEFPKEGPSILRIQQVVRGDSAAYFCASSPTGGLAGELFFGEGSRLTVL.

V usage is TRBV19 and J usage is TRBJ1-5; 7 nucleotides agree with TRBD1. CDR1 and CDR2 from the germline V gene are LNHDA and SQIVND (reference sequence). The V segment lost 5 bases and the J segment 2 bases; nucleotides outside the gene matches: 12. The CDR3 loop spans 17 amino acids. The CDR3 here is CASSLSRDRKGNQPQHF. DNA of the CDR3: TGTGCCAGTAGTTTAAGCCGGGACAGAAAGGGCAATCAGCCCCAGCATTTT.

The chain combines TRBV25-1 with TRBJ2-1; tentative D call: TRBD2 (5 bases). The CDR3 extends over 14 amino acids. Trimming took 0 bases from V and 8 from J, leaving 11 bases between them. The germline V gene encodes CDR1 MGHDK and CDR2 SYGVNS. Written as DNA, the CDR3 is TGTGCCAGCAGTGAATATATTCACGGGGATGAGCAGTTCTTC. Its translation: CASSEYIHGDEQFF.

The chain couples TRBV9 to TRBJ2-1, with 11 bases identical to TRBD2. The CDR3 contains 16 residues. V dropped 0 bases and J dropped 10; count of bases not matched to a gene: 9. Germline V lookup: CDR1 SGDLS, CDR2 YYNGEE. CDR3 loop: CASSVVLAGAEGEQFF. DNA for the CDR3: TGTGCCAGCAGCGTAGTACTAGCGGGGGCCGAGGGCGAGCAGTTCTTC.

V and J are TRBV14 and TRBJ1-2; possible D gene TRBD1, 6 bases. Looked up from germline, CDR1 is SGHDN and CDR2 is FVKESK. Trimming removed 0 bases from V and 9 bases from J, with 14 bases in between. This CDR3 has 14 residues. CDR3 protein: CASSQDLGARSYTF. The CDR3 nucleotides read TGTGCCAGCAGCCAAGACCTGGGGGCGAGGAGCTACACCTTC.

The V call is TRBV6-5, the J call TRBJ2-7; 9 positions match TRBD1. This CDR3 region has 15 residues. From germline, CDR1 is MNHEY and CDR2 SVGAGI. The V segment lost 9 bases and the J segment 5 bases; nucleotides outside the gene matches: 14. The CDR3 DNA is TGTGCCAGTTCGTTTCCGGGACAGGGTTCGAACGAGCAGTACTTC. Translated: CASSFPGQGSNEQYF.

This chain links TRBV2 with TRBJ1-5; 8 bases are shared with TRBD1. The CDR3 loop spans 14 amino acids. Losses at the gene ends were 9 bases for V and 3 bases for J; bases not matched to a gene: 7. Germline CDR1 reads SNHLY; CDR2 reads FYNNEI. The CDR3 DNA reads TGTGCCAGGGTGCAGGGGGCGTTCAATCAGCCCCAGCATTTT. This gives the protein CARVQGAFNQPQHF.

The CDR3 region has the DNA TGTGCCAGCAGCCCTCGACTAGCGGGCCCATCCTACAATGAGCAGTTCTTC. Amino acids: CASSPRLAGPSYNEQFF. The V call is TRBV7-2, the J call TRBJ2-1, with 10 bases lining up with TRBD2. Trimming at V came to 5 bases and at J to 1 base, leaving 8 bases not matched to a gene. Germline V gene data show CDR1 as SGHTA and CDR2 as FQGNSA. CDR3 length equals 17 residues.